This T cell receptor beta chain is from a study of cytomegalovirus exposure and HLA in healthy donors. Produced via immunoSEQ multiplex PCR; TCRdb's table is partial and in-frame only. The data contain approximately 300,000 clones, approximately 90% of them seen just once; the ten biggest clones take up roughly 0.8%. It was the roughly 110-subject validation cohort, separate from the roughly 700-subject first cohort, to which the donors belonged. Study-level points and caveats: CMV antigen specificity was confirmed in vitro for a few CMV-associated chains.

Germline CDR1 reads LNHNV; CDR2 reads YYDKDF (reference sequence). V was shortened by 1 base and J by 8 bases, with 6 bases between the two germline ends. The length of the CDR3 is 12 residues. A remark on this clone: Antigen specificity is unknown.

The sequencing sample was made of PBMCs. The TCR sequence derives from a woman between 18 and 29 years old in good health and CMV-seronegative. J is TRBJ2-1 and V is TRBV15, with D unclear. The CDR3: CATSRVGDEQFF. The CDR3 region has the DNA TGTGCCACCAGCAGAGTCGGAGATGAGCAGTTCTTC.